This T cell receptor beta chain was sequenced in a study of cytotoxic CD8 clonotypes in ibrutinib-treated CLL. In the study overall: Treatment had run for a median 12 months, range 6 to 36, when response samples were taken.

Trimming removed 3 bases from V and 8 bases from J, with 20 bases in between. Germline V CDR1 and CDR2: SGDLS, YYNGEE. This CDR3 comprises 15 residues. Study observations and caveats: The times at which samples were taken varied between sustained-remission and progressing patients.

PBMCs that had been cryopreserved were the source of about 2 micrograms of genomic DNA for TCR beta libraries. Deep sequencing aimed at 1 in 200,000 to 1 in 1 million T cells' resolution. Using immunoSEQ multiplex PCR, the repertoire was profiled, and TCRdb retains in-frame clones only, with some absent. This table holds tens of thousands of clones, roughly 50% found once. Points on this clone: The antigen remains unidentified.

The chain joins TRBV9 to TRBJ1-2, with a weak D call TRBD1 (5 bases). The sample in question was PBMCs, obtained after 24 months of ibrutinib treatment. The source of this sequence is a human donor with chronic lymphocytic leukemia. Here the CDR3 reads CASSETPSRDDGYTF. As DNA, the CDR3 is TGTGCCAGCAGCGAGACTCCCTCCAGGGATGACGGCTACACCTTC.